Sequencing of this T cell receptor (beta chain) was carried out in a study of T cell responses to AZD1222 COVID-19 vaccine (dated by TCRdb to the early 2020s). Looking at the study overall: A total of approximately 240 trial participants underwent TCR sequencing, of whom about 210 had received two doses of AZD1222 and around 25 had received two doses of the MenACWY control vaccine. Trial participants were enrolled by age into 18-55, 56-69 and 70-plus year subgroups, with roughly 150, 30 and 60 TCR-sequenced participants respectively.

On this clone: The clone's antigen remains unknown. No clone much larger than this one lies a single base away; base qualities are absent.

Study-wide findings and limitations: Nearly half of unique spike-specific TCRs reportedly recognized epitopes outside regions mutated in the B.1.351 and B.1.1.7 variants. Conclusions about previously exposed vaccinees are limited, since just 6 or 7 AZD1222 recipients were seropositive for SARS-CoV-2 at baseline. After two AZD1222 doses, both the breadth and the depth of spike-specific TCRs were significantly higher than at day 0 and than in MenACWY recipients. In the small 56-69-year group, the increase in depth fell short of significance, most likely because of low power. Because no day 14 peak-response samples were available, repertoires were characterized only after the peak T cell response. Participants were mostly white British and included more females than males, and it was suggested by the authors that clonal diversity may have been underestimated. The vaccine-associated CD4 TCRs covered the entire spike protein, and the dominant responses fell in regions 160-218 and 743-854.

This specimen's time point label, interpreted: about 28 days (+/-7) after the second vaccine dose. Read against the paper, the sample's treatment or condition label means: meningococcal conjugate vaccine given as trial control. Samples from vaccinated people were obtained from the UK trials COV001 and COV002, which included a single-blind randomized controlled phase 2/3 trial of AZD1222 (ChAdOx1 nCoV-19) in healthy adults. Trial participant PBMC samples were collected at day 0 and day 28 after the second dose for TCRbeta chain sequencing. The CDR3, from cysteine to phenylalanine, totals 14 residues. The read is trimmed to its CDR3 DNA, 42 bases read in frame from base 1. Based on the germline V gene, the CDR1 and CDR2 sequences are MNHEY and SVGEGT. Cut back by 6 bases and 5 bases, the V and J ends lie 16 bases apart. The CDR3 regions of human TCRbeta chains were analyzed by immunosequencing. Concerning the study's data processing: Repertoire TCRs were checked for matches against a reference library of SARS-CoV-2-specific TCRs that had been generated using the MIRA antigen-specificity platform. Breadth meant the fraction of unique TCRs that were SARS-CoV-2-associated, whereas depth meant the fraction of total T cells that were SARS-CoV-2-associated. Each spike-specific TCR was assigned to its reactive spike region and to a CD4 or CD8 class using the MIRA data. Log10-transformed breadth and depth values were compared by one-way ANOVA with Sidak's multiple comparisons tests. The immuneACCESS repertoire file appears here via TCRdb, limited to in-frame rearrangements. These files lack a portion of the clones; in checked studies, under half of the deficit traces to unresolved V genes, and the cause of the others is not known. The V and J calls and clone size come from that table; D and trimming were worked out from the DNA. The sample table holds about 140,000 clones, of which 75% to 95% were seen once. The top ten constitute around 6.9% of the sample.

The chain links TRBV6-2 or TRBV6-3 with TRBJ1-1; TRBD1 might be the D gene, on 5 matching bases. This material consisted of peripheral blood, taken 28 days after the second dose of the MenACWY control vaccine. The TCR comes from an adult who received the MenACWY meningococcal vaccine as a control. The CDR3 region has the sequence CASSLDSSLTEAFF. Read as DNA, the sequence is TGTGCCAGCAGCCTTGACAGTTCATTGACTGAAGCTTTCTTT.